This TCR beta chain was identified during a study of control samples from healthy donors and cancer patients. Clones were read by immunoSEQ multiplex PCR, and TCRdb kept only the in-frame ones, dropping some. Of 90,000 to 130,000 clones in the sample, 88% are singletons; the top ten hold around 3.9%. Germline values: CDR1 SGDLS, CDR2 YYNGEE. V was clipped by 4 bases and J by 4 bases; unmatched bases: 5. The CDR3 is 15 amino acids. This receptor was taken from a woman aged 55 to 70 with lung cancer. This chain joins TRBV9 and TRBJ2-1; 10 nucleotides agree with TRBD2. Sequencing was carried out using PBMCs. The CDR3 DNA sequence: TGTGCCAGCAGCTTCGGACTAGCGGATTACAATGAGCAGTTCTTC. Residues: CASSFGLADYNEQFF.